Here is one TCR beta chain with its context. This sample is part of a study of blood T cell repertoires in COVID-19. Study-wide context: Spain, Italy and the United States supplied samples that represented acute and convalescent COVID-19. PBMCs, B-cell-depleted T cells, or T cells were the source of the cDNA or gDNA that made up the material.

While infection was still active, Seattle patients were enrolled and then followed longitudinally. Trimming took 4 bases from V and 1 from J, leaving 11 bases between them. Germline V gene lookup returns CDR1 SGHDT and CDR2 YYEEEE. The length of the CDR3 is 14 residues. The assay was immunoSEQ multiplex PCR, and TCRdb's table has in-frame clones only and misses some. The sample shows 300,000 to 400,000 clones, around nine tenths of them seen only once. The source material was peripheral blood. The J gene is TRBJ1-1, the V gene TRBV5-6, with D maybe TRBD1 (6 bases). The receptor was isolated from a woman between 65 and 79 years old with COVID-19, enrolled during active disease. CDR3 bases: TGTGCCAGCAGCCCGCCGGGACAGAACACTGAAGCTTTCTTT. It translates to CASSPPGQNTEAFF.